This TCR beta chain derives from a study of blood T cell repertoires in COVID-19. Per the original methods: Amplification from reference gene primers served as the basis for estimated nucleated cell counts. Using immunoSEQ multiplex PCR, the repertoire was profiled, and TCRdb retains in-frame clones only, with some absent. For V, J and clone size, that table is used; D and trimming come from the DNA. The sample carries under 500,000 clones, nearly 90% recorded once. Germline values: CDR1 SGHRS, CDR2 YFSETQ. Trimming at V came to 6 bases and at J to 7 bases, leaving 9 bases not matched to a gene. This CDR3 contains 13 residues. Everyone who took part was about 18 to 89 years old, and they came from about 23 US areas. The count of this clone is one.

This receptor was obtained from a young woman with acute COVID-19. Sequencing was performed on PBMCs or T cells enriched from blood (not recorded which). The chain combines TRBV5-1 with TRBJ1-2; TRBD1 matches 7 bases. CDR3 nucleotides: TGCGCCAGCAACGACAGGGATCACTCTGGCTACACCTTC. This sequence encodes CASNDRDHSGYTF.